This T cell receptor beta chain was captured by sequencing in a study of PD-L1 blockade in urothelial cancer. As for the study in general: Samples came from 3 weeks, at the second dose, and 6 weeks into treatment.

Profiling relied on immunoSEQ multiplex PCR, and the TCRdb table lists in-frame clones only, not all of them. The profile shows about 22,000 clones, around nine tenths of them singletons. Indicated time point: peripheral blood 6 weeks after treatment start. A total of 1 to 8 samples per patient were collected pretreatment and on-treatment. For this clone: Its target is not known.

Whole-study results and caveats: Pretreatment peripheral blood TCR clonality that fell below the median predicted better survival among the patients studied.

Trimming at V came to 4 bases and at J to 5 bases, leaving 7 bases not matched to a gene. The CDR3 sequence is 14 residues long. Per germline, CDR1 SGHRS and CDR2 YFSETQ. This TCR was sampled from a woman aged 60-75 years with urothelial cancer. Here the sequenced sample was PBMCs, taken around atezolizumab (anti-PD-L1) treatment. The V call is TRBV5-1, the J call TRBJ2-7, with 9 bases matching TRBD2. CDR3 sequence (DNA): TGCGCCAGCAGCCGTAGCGGGAGTATCGACGAGCAGTACTTC. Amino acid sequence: CASSRSGSIDEQYF.